This TCR beta chain was captured in a study of T cell changes during pregnancy in multiple sclerosis. Data came from immunoSEQ multiplex PCR; TCRdb stores just in-frame clones and leaves some out. This sample has about 67,000 clones, with approximately 92% found just once. This material consisted of peripheral blood, taken in the first trimester of pregnancy. This clonotype originated in a female donor with multiple sclerosis, enrolled in a pregnancy study.

CDR3 sequence: CASSGGRKNTQYF. The CDR3 bases are TGTGCCAGCAGCGGGGGGCGAAAAAATACGCAGTATTTT. The chain has TRBV9 and TRBJ2-3; a possible D gene is TRBD1 (6 bases). CDR1 is SGDLS and CDR2 is YYNGEE in the germline V gene. Trimming removed 3 bases from V and 7 bases from J, with 12 bases in between. The CDR3 is 13 amino acids.